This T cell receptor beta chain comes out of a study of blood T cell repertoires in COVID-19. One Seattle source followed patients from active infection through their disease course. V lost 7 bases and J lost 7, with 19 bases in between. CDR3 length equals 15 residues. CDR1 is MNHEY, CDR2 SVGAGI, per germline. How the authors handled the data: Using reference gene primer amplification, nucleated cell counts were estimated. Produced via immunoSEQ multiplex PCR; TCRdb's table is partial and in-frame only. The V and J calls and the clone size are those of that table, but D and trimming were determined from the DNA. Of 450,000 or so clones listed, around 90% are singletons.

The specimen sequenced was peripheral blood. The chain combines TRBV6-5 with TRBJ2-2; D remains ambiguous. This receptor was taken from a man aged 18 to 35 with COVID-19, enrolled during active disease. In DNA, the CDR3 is TGTGCCAGCACCCCCCCTGATGGGCCGGACGGGGAGCTGTTTTTT. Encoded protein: CASTPPDGPDGELFF.